This T cell receptor beta chain came from a study of T cells in Graves' hyperthyroidism and ophthalmopathy. In the study overall: Before treatment of any kind, peripheral blood was taken at initial diagnosis.

This clonotype came up many times. Germline loops: CDR1 DFQATT, CDR2 SNEGSKA (reference sequence). Trimming took off 6 bases at V and 3 bases at J, with 15 bases between the two ends. The CDR3 has 14 residues. TCR beta CDR3 region amplification was performed from RNA transcripts. The HTBI primer set was used in a first-round RT-PCR of the TCR CDR3. TCRdb re-analysed the multiplex PCR reads in MiXCR, keeping a single row per CDR3 protein. The sample contains under 350,000 distinct CDR3 sequences, 15% to 20% of which appear only once. V usage is TRBV20-1 and J usage is TRBJ1-5; D is perhaps TRBD1 (6 bases). This TCR came from a woman in her sixties or seventies with Graves' ophthalmopathy. Sequencing used blood. Here the CDR3 DNA reads TGCAGTGCGGTCCTTGGACAGCTCAATCAGCCCCAGCATTTT. Its protein product is CSAVLGQLNQPQHF.